This TCR beta chain was captured by sequencing in a study of spatial heterogeneity in lung cancer. Study background: Alpha-chain sequences were consistently detected less often than beta-chain sequences. Across the raw uncorrected reads, a unique TCR and UMI combination was observed, on average, more than ten times.

Time point meaning: sample taken at primary tumor resection. Whole RNA came from tumor, nontumor lung or frozen PBMC and was sequenced without being sorted. The 70 or so donors had untreated early-stage non-small cell lung cancer. This clonotype showed up many times. The antigen is unknown. J lost 2 bases, V lost 0 bases, and 13 bases had no gene match. The CDR3 has 20 amino acids. The germline V gene has CDR1 MGHRA and CDR2 YSYEKL. Broader study findings: At tumor resection, ubiquitous expanded TCRs were detected in blood more often than later.

TCRdb redid the calling of the 5' RACE reads with MiXCR, one entry per CDR3 protein. The profile shows roughly 80,000 distinct CDR3 sequences, over 10% of them singletons. The V call is TRBV4-1, the J call TRBJ2-2; 9 bases line up with TRBD2. The sequence was obtained from a male donor with early-stage non-small cell lung cancer. Sample: PBMCs, taken at surgery. CDR3 sequence reads: CASSQDSSLAGGVNTGELFF. DNA of the CDR3: TGCGCCAGCAGCCAAGACTCGTCCTTGGCGGGAGGGGTTAACACCGGGGAGCTGTTTTTT.